The source of this T cell receptor beta chain is a study of blood T cell repertoires in COVID-19. On the study more broadly: The United States, Italy and Spain were the sources of the acute and convalescent COVID-19 samples. The analysed material was cDNA or gDNA that came from T cells, B-cell-depleted T cells, or PBMCs.

The V gene end was trimmed by 3 bases and the J gene end by 2 bases; junction bases not matched to a gene: 5. Germline V gene lookup returns CDR1 MNHNS and CDR2 SASEGT. This CDR3 contains 15 residues. How the authors handled the data: Amplified reference gene primers provided the basis for estimating nucleated cell counts. The method was immunoSEQ multiplex PCR; TCRdb's version includes in-frame clones alone and lacks a portion of them. D and trimming were read from the DNA, whereas the V and J calls and clone size are those reported in that table. The sample shows about 18,000 clones, 80% to 90% of them seen only once. This clone appeared a single time.

V is TRBV6-1 and J is TRBJ2-3; 7 nucleotides agree with TRBD1. Sequencing used peripheral blood. This TCR was recovered from a human donor in a cohort sampled during active COVID-19. The donor label of this sample is uncertain. The CDR3 spells CASSDRDRYTDTQYF. In nucleotides, the CDR3 is TGTGCCAGCAGTGATCGGGACAGATACACAGATACGCAGTATTTT.